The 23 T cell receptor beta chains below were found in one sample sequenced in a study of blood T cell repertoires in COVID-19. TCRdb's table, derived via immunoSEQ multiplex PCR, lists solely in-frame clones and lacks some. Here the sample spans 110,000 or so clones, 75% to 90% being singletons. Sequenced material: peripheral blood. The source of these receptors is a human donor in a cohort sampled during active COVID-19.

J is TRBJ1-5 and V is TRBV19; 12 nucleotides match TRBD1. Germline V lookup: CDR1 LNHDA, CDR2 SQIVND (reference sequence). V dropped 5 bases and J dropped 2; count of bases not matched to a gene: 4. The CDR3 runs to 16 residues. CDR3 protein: CASSPGTGGGNQPQHF. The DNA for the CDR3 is TGTGCCAGTAGTCCTGGGACAGGGGGCGGCAATCAGCCCCAGCATTTT.

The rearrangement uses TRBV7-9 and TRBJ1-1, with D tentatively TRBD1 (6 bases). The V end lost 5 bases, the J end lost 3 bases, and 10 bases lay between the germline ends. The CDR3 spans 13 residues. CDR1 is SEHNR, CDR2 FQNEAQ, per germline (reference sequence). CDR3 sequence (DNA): TGTGCCAGCAGCCCGGACAGAGACACTGAAGCTTTCTTT. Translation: CASSPDRDTEAFF.

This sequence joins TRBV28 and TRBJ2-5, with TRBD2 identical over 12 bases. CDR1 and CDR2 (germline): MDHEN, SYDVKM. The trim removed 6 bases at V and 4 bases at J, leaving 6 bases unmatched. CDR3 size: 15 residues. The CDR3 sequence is CASSLAGGPGETQYF. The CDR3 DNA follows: TGTGCCAGCAGCCTAGCGGGGGGGCCGGGAGAGACCCAGTACTTC.

The CDR3, as DNA: TGTGCCAGCAGTATACAGGGGGCCGATCAGCCCCAGCATTTT. This sequence encodes CASSIQGADQPQHF. The chain couples TRBV2 to TRBJ1-5; 9 nucleotides match TRBD1. V gave up 5 bases and J gave up 5 bases; unmatched junction bases: 4. The germline CDR1 and CDR2 sequences are SNHLY and FYNNEI. CDR3 length: 14 amino acids.

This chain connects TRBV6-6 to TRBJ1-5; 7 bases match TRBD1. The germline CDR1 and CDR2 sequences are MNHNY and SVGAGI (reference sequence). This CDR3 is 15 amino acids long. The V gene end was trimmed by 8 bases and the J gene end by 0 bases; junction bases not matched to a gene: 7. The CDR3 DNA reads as TGTGCCAGCGGGATGGACAGGAATAGCAATCAGCCCCAGCATTTT. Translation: CASGMDRNSNQPQHF.

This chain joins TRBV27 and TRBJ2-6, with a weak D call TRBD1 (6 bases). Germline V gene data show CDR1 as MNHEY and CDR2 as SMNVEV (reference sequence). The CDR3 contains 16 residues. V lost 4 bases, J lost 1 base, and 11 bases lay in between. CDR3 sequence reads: CASSWSQGSGANVLTF. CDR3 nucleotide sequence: TGTGCCAGCAGTTGGTCGCAGGGGTCTGGGGCCAACGTCCTGACTTTC.

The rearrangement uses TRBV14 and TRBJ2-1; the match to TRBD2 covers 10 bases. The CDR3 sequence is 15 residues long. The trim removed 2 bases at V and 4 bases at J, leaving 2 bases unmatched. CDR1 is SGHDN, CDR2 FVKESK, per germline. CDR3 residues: CASSQLAGVYNEQFF. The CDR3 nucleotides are TGTGCCAGCAGCCAACTAGCGGGGGTTTACAATGAGCAGTTCTTC.

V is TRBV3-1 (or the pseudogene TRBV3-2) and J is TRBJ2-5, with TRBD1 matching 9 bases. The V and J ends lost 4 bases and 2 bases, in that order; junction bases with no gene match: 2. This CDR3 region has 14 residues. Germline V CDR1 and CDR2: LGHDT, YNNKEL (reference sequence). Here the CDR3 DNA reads TGTGCCAGCAGCCGGGACAGGGTTCAAGAGACCCAGTACTTC. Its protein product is CASSRDRVQETQYF.

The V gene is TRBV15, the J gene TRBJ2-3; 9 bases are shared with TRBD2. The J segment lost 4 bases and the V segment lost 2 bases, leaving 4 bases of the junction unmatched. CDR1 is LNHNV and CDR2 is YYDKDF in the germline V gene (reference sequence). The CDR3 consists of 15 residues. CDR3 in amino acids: CATSRTSGRSDTQYF. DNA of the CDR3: TGTGCCACCAGCAGAACAAGCGGGAGGTCAGATACGCAGTATTTT.

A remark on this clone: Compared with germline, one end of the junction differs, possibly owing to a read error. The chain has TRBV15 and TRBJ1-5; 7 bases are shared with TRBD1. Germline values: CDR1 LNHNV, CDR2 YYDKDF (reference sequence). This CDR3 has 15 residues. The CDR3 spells CATSRDRAQGQPQHF. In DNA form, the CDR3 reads TGTGCCACCAGCCGAGACAGGGCCCAAGGACAGCCCCAGCATTTT.

This CDR3 reads CASSEGQLSNQPQHF. The CDR3 nucleotides are TGTGCCAGCAGTGAGGGGCAGCTTAGCAATCAGCCCCAGCATTTT. The chain couples TRBV2 to TRBJ1-5; tentative D call: TRBD1 (5 bases). V lost 3 bases and J 0 bases, leaving 9 bases between the germline ends. From germline, CDR1 is SNHLY and CDR2 FYNNEI. The length of the CDR3 is 15 residues.

The CDR3 protein is CAGSGSSYEQYF. CDR3 nucleotide sequence: TGTGCCGGGTCGGGGAGCTCCTACGAGCAGTACTTC. This sequence joins TRBV2 and TRBJ2-7, with TRBD2 as a possible D gene (5 bases). Germline values: CDR1 SNHLY, CDR2 FYNNEI. The CDR3 spans 12 residues. V dropped 11 bases and J dropped 0 bases, with 11 bases sitting between them.

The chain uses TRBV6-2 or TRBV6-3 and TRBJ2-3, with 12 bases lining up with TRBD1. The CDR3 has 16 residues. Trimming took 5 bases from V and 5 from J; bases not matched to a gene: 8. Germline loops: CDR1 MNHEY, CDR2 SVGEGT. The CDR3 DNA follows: TGTGCCAGCAGTCCCCCCGGGACAGGGGGCAAAGATACGCAGTATTTT. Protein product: CASSPPGTGGKDTQYF.

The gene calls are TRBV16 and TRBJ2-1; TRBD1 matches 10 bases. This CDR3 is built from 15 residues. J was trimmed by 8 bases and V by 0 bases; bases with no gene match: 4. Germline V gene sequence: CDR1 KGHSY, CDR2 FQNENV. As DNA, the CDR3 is TGTGCCAGCAGCCAATCGGGACAGGGGAGTGATGAGCAGTTCTTC. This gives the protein CASSQSGQGSDEQFF. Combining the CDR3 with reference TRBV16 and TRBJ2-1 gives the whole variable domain GEEVAQTPKHLVRGEGQKAKLYCAPIKGHSYVFWYQQVLKNEFKFLISFQNENVFDETGMPKERFSAKCLPNSPCSLEIQATKLEDSAVYFCASSQSGQGSDEQFFGPGTRLTVL.

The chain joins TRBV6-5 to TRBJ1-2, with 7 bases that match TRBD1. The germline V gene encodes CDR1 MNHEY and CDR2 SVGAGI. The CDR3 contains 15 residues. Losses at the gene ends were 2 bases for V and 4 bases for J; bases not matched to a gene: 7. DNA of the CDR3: TGTGCCAGCAGTTACGACAGGGCTACATTCTATGGCTACACCTTC. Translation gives CASSYDRATFYGYTF.

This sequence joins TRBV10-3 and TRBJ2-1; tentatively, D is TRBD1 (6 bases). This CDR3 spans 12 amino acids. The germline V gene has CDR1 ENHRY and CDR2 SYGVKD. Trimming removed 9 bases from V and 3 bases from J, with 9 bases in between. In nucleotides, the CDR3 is TGTGCCATATCGGACAGCTACAATGAGCAGTTCTTC. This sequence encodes CAISDSYNEQFF.

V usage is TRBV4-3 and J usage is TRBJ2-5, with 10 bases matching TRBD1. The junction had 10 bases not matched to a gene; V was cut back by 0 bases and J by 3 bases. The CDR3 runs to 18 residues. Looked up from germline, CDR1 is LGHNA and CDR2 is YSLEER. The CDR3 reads CASSQDGTTGGVEETQYF. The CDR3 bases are TGCGCCAGCAGCCAAGACGGGACGACAGGGGGCGTCGAAGAGACCCAGTACTTC.

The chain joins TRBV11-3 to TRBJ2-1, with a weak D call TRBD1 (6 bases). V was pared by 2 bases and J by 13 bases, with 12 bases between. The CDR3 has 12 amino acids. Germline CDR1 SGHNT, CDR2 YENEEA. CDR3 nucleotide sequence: TGTGCCAGCAGCTTAAAGACAGGAGGACAGTTCTTC. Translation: CASSLKTGGQFF.

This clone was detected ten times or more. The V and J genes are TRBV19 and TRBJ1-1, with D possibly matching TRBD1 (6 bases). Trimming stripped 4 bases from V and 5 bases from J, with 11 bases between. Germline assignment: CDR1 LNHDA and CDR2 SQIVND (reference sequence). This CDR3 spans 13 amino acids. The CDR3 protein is CASSTSGQTEAFF. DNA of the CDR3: TGTGCCAGTAGTACTTCAGGACAGACTGAAGCTTTCTTT. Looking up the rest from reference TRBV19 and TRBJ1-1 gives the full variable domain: DGGITQSPKYLFRKEGQNVTLSCEQNLNHDAMYWYRQDPGQGLRLIYYSQIVNDFQKGDIAEGYSVSREKKESFPLTVTSAQKNPTAFYLCASSTSGQTEAFFGQGTRLTVV.

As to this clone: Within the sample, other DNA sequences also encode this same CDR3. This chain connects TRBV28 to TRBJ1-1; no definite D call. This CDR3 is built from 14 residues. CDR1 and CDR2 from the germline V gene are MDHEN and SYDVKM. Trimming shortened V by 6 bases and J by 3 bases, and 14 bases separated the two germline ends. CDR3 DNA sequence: TGTGCCAGCAGCCCCTCGGGAGGGTACACTGAAGCTTTCTTT. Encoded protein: CASSPSGGYTEAFF.

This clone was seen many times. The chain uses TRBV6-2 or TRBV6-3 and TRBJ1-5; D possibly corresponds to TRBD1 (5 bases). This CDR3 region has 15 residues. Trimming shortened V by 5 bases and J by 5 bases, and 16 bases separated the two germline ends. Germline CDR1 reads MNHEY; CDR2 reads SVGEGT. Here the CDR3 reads CASSTYWGEDQPQHF. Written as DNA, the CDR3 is TGTGCCAGCAGTACCTATTGGGGGGAGGATCAGCCCCAGCATTTT.

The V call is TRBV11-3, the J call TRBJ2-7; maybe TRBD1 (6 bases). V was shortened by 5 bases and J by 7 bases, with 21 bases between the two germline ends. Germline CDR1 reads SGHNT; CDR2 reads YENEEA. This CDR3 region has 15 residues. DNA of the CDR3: TGTGCCAGCAGCCCCTCGACAGGTGGGCTAGAGGAGCAGTACTTC. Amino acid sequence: CASSPSTGGLEEQYF.

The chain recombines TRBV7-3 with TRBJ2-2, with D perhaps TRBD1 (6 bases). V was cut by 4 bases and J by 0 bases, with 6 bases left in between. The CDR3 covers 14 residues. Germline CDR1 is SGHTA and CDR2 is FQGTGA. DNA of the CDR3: TGTGCCAGCAGCTGGACAGCGAACACCGGGGAGCTGTTTTTT. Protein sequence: CASSWTANTGELFF.